One sample yielded the 19 T cell receptor beta chains listed below, sequenced in a study of CD8 T cells in ankylosing spondylitis. From the 5' RACE reads, TCRdb called clonotypes with MiXCR, one entry per CDR3 protein. The table records around 120,000 distinct CDR3 sequences, under 30% of them present only once. Sequencing was carried out using synovial fluid, either unsorted or a sorted T cell fraction (not recorded which). These receptors were collected from a male donor with ankylosing spondylitis.

V gene TRBV11-2 combines with J gene TRBJ2-1; either TRBD1 or TRBD2 may supply D (5 bases each). Per germline, CDR1 SGHAT and CDR2 FQNNGV. The CDR3 has 14 amino acids. V lost 1 base, J lost 9 bases, and 13 bases lay in between. The CDR3 protein is CASSLVGRAGEQFF. CDR3 in DNA: TGTGCCAGCAGCTTAGTAGGCAGGGCGGGTGAGCAGTTCTTC.

The J gene is TRBJ2-1, the V gene TRBV24-1; D might be TRBD2 (5 bases). The germline V gene encodes CDR1 KGHDR and CDR2 SFDVKD. The CDR3 runs to 15 residues. The V end lost 2 bases, the J end lost 5 bases, and 12 bases lay between the germline ends. The CDR3 reads CATSDSREWDNEQFF. CDR3 DNA sequence: TGTGCCACCAGTGATTCCCGGGAATGGGACAATGAGCAGTTCTTC.

This clonotype occurred a few times. CDR3 nucleotide sequence: TGCGCCAGCAGCCACCCAGTGGGGGGTCAGCCCCAGCATTTT. It encodes CASSHPVGGQPQHF. The chain couples TRBV4-1 to TRBJ1-5; a possible D gene is TRBD1 (5 bases). The CDR3 extends over 14 amino acids. V lost 3 bases and J lost 6, with 12 bases in between. Germline V gene data show CDR1 as MGHRA and CDR2 as YSYEKL.

In this sample, this clonotype turned up once. The chain employs TRBV28 and TRBJ2-1; 7 bases fit TRBD2. CDR3 size: 13 residues. J lost 7 bases, V lost 6 bases, and 6 bases had no gene match. CDR1 is MDHEN and CDR2 is SYDVKM in the germline V gene. The CDR3 region has the DNA TGTGCCAGCAGGGGTTGGGGGGGGAATGAGCAGTTCTTC. This codes for CASRGWGGNEQFF.

This clonotype was recorded at least ten times. The rearrangement links TRBV12-3 or TRBV12-4 to TRBJ2-1, with unresolved D. This CDR3 has 12 residues. V dropped 6 bases and J dropped 4 bases, with 7 bases sitting between them. The CDR3 here is CASRLLYNEQFF. DNA of the CDR3: TGTGCCAGCAGGCTACTTTACAATGAGCAGTTCTTC.

This chain joins TRBV12-3 or TRBV12-4 and TRBJ2-1, with 8 positions matching TRBD2. V lost 6 bases and J lost 6; bases outside the gene matches: 13. The CDR3 is made up of 16 amino acids. The CDR3 DNA reads as TGTGCCAGCAGCCCGGTGGGTAGCGGGATGGGCAATGAGCAGTTCTTC. Its protein is CASSPVGSGMGNEQFF.

This clonotype appeared a few times. At one of its ends the junction is not consistent with the germline gene, which may arise from a read error. The CDR3 region has the DNA TGTGCCAGCAGCTTAGGACCGTGCGCGATTCGGATGGCCAAAAACATTCAGTACTTC. This sequence encodes CASSLGPCAIRMAKNIQYF. The chain couples TRBV12-3 or TRBV12-4 to TRBJ2-4; D is ambiguous. The CDR3 is 19 amino acids.

The chain is built from TRBV2 and TRBJ2-5, with TRBD2 as a possible D gene (5 bases). The CDR3 runs to 13 residues. The germline V and J ends were trimmed by 8 bases and 5 bases, with 15 bases remaining between them. The germline V gene has CDR1 SNHLY and CDR2 FYNNEI. The CDR3, as DNA: TGTGCCAGCGACCGGGGTTCCGTTGAGACCCAGTACTTC. Its translation: CASDRGSVETQYF.

This clonotype was counted a few times. The rearrangement links TRBV27 to TRBJ1-2; D may be TRBD1 (5 bases). Per germline, CDR1 MNHEY and CDR2 SMNVEV (reference sequence). This CDR3 spans 14 amino acids. V gave up 5 bases and J gave up 7 bases, with 17 bases separating them. The DNA for the CDR3 is TGTGCCAGCAGTACTCCCGGGACCCACGGTGGCTACACCTTC. As protein: CASSTPGTHGGYTF.

This clonotype was found many times. The chain recombines TRBV10-3 with TRBJ2-5; D possibly corresponds to TRBD1 (6 bases). Trimming pared 3 bases from V and 5 bases from J, leaving 16 bases between. Per the germline V gene, CDR1 is ENHRY and CDR2 is SYGVKD. The CDR3 is 15 residues long. In nucleotides, the CDR3 is TGTGCCATCAGTGACACCGGGACACCAAAGGAGACCCAGTACTTC. As protein: CAISDTGTPKETQYF.

This clonotype turned up a few times. The chain is built from TRBV6-1 and TRBJ2-1; TRBD1 agrees at 8 bases. The germline V gene encodes CDR1 MNHNS and CDR2 SASEGT. The CDR3 sequence is 13 residues long. The V segment lost 6 bases and the J segment 3 bases; nucleotides outside the gene matches: 1. In DNA form, the CDR3 reads TGTGCCAGCAGGGGACAGGTCTACAATGAGCAGTTCTTC. It encodes CASRGQVYNEQFF.

This chain joins TRBV12-3 or TRBV12-4 and TRBJ2-1; 9 bases map to TRBD2. The CDR3 contains 15 residues. J lost 10 bases, V lost 6 bases, and 13 bases had no gene match. For the CDR3, the DNA is TGTGCCAGCAGCCGACCTGTTGGTCTAGCGGGGGAGCAGTTCTTC. Translated, it gives CASSRPVGLAGEQFF.

This clonotype was seen a handful of times. V and J are TRBV12-3 or TRBV12-4 and TRBJ2-7; TRBD1 might be the D (6 bases). Trimming removed 5 bases at V and 1 base at J, with 9 bases between. There are 13 residues in the CDR3. The CDR3 spells CASSRQESYEQYF. CDR3 nucleotide sequence: TGTGCCAGCAGTCGACAGGAATCCTACGAGCAGTACTTC.

This clonotype has a handful of counts. The chain employs TRBV20-1 and TRBJ2-4; 9 bases are a match to TRBD2. The junction had 10 bases not matched to a gene; V was cut back by 5 bases and J by 2 bases. CDR3 length: 16 residues. CDR1 DFQATT and CDR2 SNEGSKA come from the germline V gene (reference sequence). The CDR3 protein is CSAGGAAGGPKNIQYF. DNA for the CDR3: TGCAGTGCTGGAGGGGCGGCGGGAGGGCCCAAAAACATTCAGTACTTC.

This clonotype came up many times. V usage is TRBV24-1 and J usage is TRBJ2-1; TRBD2 agrees at 14 bases. Losses at the gene ends were 4 bases for V and 7 bases for J; bases not matched to a gene: 17. Germline V gene data show CDR1 as KGHDR and CDR2 as SFDVKD. The CDR3 runs to 20 residues. CDR3 coding DNA: TGTGCCACCAGTGAACAGAGACTAGCGGGAGGGCGTTTATTTAGGAATGAGCAGTTCTTC. Its protein product is CATSEQRLAGGRLFRNEQFF.

This clonotype showed up many times. This chain connects TRBV19 to TRBJ2-7, with 7 bases lining up with TRBD2. Germline CDR1 LNHDA, CDR2 SQIVND (reference sequence). The CDR3 spans 14 residues. The V segment lost 9 bases and the J segment 1 base; nucleotides outside the gene matches: 9. In nucleotides, the CDR3 is TGTGCCAGCACAGCGGGGCACCCGTCCTACGAGCAGTACTTC. Translated, it gives CASTAGHPSYEQYF. The whole variable domain, remainder taken from reference TRBV19 and TRBJ2-7, is DGGITQSPKYLFRKEGQNVTLSCEQNLNHDAMYWYRQDPGQGLRLIYYSQIVNDFQKGDIAEGYSVSREKKESFPLTVTSAQKNPTAFYLCASTAGHPSYEQYFGPGTRLTVT.

The J gene is TRBJ2-7, the V gene TRBV2; D perhaps matches TRBD1 (6 bases). Germline CDR1 SNHLY, CDR2 FYNNEI. This CDR3 has 15 amino acids. Trimming took off 3 bases at V and 6 bases at J, with 18 bases between the two ends. This CDR3 reads CASSEVGRGVGEQYF. The CDR3, as DNA: TGTGCCAGCAGTGAGGTGGGCAGGGGAGTCGGCGAGCAGTACTTC. The full variable domain, its missing parts supplied by reference TRBV2 and TRBJ2-7, is EPEVTQTPSHQVTQMGQEVILRCVPISNHLYFYWYRQILGQKVEFLVSFYNNEISEKSEIFDDQFSVERPDGSNFTLKIRSTKLEDSAMYFCASSEVGRGVGEQYFGPGTRLTVT.

The sample holds one count of this clonotype. This sequence joins TRBV12-3 or TRBV12-4 and TRBJ2-3; tentatively, D is TRBD2 (6 bases). The CDR3 contains 14 residues. Trimming took off 5 bases at V and 9 bases at J, with 18 bases between the two ends. The CDR3 coding sequence is TGTGCCAGCAGTATTGGGACGCCTGCGGGGACGCAGTATTTT. Amino acids: CASSIGTPAGTQYF.

This clonotype turned up a few times. The rearrangement uses TRBV6-1 and TRBJ1-3, with D perhaps matching TRBD1 (5 bases). The CDR3 sequence is 16 residues long. Trimming removed 5 bases at V and 0 bases at J, with 14 bases between. Germline CDR1 is MNHNS and CDR2 is SASEGT. The CDR3 bases are TGTGCCAGCAGTCGCGGGACGCACAGCTCTGGAAACACCATATATTTT. As protein: CASSRGTHSSGNTIYF.